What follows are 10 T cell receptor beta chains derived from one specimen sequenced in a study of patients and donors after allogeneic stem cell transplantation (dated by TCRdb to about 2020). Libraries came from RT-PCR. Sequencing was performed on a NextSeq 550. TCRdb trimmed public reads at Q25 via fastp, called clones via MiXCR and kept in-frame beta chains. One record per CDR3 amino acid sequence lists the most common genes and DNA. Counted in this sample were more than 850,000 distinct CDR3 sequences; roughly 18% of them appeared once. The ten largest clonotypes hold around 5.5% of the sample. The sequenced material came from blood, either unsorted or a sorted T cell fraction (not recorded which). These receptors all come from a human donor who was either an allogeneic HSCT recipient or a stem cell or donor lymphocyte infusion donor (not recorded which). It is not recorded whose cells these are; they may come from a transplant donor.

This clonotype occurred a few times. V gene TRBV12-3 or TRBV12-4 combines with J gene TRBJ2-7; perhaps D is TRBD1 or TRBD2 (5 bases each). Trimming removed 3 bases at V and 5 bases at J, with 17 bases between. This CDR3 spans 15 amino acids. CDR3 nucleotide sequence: TGTGCCAGCAGTTTCTCTGCCAGGGAGCGACACGAGCAGTACTTC. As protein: CASSFSARERHEQYF.

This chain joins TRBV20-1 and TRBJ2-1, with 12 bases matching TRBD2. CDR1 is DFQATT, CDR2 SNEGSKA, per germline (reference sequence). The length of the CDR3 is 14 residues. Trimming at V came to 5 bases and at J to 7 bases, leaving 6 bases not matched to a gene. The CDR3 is CSAGLLAGGNEQFF. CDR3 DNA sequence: TGCAGTGCTGGGTTACTAGCGGGAGGAAATGAGCAGTTCTTC.

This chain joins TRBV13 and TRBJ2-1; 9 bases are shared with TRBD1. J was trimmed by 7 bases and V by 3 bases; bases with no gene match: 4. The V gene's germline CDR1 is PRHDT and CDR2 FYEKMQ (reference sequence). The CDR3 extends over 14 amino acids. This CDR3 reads CASSFTTGGNEQFF. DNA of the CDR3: TGTGCCAGCAGCTTTACGACAGGGGGTAATGAGCAGTTCTTC. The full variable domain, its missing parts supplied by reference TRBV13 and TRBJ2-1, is AAGVIQSPRHLIKEKRETATLKCYPIPRHDTVYWYQQGPGQDPQFLISFYEKMQSDKGSIPDRFSAQQFSDYHSELNMSSLELGDSALYFCASSFTTGGNEQFFGPGTRLTVL.

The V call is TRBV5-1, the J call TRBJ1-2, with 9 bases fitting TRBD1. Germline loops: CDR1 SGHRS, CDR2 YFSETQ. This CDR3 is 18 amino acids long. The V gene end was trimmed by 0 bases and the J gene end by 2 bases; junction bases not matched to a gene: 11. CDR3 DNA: TGCGCCAGCAGCTTGGACAACAGGGGGCGGTCGACCAACTATGGCTACACCTTC. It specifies CASSLDNRGRSTNYGYTF.

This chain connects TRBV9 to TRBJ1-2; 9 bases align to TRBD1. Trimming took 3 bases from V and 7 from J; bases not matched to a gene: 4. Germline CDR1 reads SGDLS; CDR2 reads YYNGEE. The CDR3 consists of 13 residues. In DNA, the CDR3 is TGTGCCAGCAGCGCTGGGACAGGGAGTGGCTACACCTTC. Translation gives CASSAGTGSGYTF.

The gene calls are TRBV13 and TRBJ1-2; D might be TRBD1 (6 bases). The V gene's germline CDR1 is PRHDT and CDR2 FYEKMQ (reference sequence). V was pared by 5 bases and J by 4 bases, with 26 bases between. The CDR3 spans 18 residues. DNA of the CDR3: TGTGCCAGCAGCCCCCCCCGGGGACAATTCGCTCTCCCCTATGGCTACACCTTC. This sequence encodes CASSPPRGQFALPYGYTF.

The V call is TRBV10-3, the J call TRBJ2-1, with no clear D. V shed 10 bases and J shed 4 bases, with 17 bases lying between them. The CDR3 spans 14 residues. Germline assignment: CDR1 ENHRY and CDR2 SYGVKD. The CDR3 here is CASENPDRYNEQFF. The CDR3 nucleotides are TGTGCCAGCGAGAACCCCGATCGTTACAATGAGCAGTTCTTC.

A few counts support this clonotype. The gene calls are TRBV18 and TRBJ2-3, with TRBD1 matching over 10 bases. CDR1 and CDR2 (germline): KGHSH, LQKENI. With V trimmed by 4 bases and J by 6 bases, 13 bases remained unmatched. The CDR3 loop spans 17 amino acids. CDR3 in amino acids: CASSRNLGQGTLDTQYF. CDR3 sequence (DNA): TGTGCCAGCTCACGCAACCTGGGACAGGGGACTCTGGATACGCAGTATTTT.

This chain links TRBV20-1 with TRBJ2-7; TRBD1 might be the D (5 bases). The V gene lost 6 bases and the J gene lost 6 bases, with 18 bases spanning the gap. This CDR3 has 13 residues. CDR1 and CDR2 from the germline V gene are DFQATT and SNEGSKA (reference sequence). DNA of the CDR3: TGCAGTGCCGGCAGGGTGGTCCTCCCCGAGCAGTACTTC. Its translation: CSAGRVVLPEQYF.

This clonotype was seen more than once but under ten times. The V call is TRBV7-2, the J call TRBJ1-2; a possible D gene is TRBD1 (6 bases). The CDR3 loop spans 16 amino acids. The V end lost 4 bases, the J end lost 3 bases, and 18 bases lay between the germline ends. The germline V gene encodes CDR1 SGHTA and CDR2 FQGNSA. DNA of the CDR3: TGTGCCAGCAGCTCGAGGGGCAGGGGTCTTTACTATGGCTACACCTTC. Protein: CASSSRGRGLYYGYTF.